One sample yielded the 13 T cell receptor beta chains listed below, sequenced in a study of cytomegalovirus exposure and HLA in healthy donors. The PCR ran on 60 Vbeta and 13 Jbeta primers. Sequencing used immunoSEQ multiplex PCR; TCRdb keeps in-frame clones, though not all of them. The table has 200,000 to 250,000 clones, roughly 91% seen once. Sequenced: PBMCs. The receptors derive from a woman under 30 in good health and CMV-seronegative.

The rearrangement joins TRBV7-6 to TRBJ1-1, with 8 bases lining up with TRBD1. There are 14 residues in the CDR3. The germline V gene has CDR1 SGHVS and CDR2 FNYEAQ. The V gene end was trimmed by 5 bases and the J gene end by 4 bases; junction bases not matched to a gene: 6. The CDR3 here is CASSAVGQGTEAFF. In nucleotides, the CDR3 is TGTGCCAGCAGCGCCGTTGGACAGGGCACTGAAGCTTTCTTT.

The CDR3 is CASSEGVGGQPQHF. The CDR3 coding sequence is TGTGCCAGCAGTGAAGGAGTAGGGGGTCAGCCCCAGCATTTT. This chain connects TRBV2 to TRBJ1-5; D might be TRBD1 (6 bases). V was cut by 1 base and J by 6 bases, with 10 bases left in between. Germline loops: CDR1 SNHLY, CDR2 FYNNEI. The CDR3 length is 14 residues.

The chain has TRBV5-1 and TRBJ1-5; the match to TRBD1 covers 7 bases. This CDR3 is built from 15 residues. Germline CDR1 and CDR2: SGHRS and YFSETQ. V lost 3 bases to trimming and J lost 1 base; unmatched junction nucleotides: 4. CDR3 protein: CASSWAGGSNQPQHF. The CDR3 coding sequence is TGCGCCAGCAGCTGGGCAGGGGGAAGCAATCAGCCCCAGCATTTT.

The chain joins TRBV5-4 to TRBJ2-1; 8 bases are shared with TRBD2. Looked up from germline, CDR1 is SGHNT and CDR2 is YYREEE (reference sequence). This CDR3 region has 16 residues. The V segment lost 4 bases and the J segment 9 bases; nucleotides outside the gene matches: 15. In DNA form, the CDR3 reads TGTGCCAGCAGCGGAAGCCGAAGCGGGAGTAAGACTGAGCAGTTCTTC. This codes for CASSGSRSGSKTEQFF.

This sequence joins TRBV19 and TRBJ1-6; 7 positions match TRBD1. V was clipped by 6 bases and J by 8 bases; unmatched bases: 7. From germline, CDR1 is LNHDA and CDR2 SQIVND (reference sequence). The CDR3 runs to 14 residues. Here the CDR3 reads CASRHVDRDSPLHF. CDR3 DNA: TGTGCCAGTAGGCACGTTGACAGGGATTCACCCCTCCACTTT.

The chain employs TRBV10-3 and TRBJ1-1, with TRBD1 identical over 7 bases. The CDR3 contains 14 residues. Germline loops: CDR1 ENHRY, CDR2 SYGVKD. V was clipped by 6 bases and J by 0 bases; unmatched bases: 4. CDR3 bases: TGTGCCATCAGGGTGGGACAGATGAACACTGAAGCTTTCTTT. Translation gives CAIRVGQMNTEAFF.

This chain uses TRBV6-5 with TRBJ1-5; D is undetermined. The CDR3 spans 13 residues. V lost 2 bases and J lost 6, with 8 bases in between. Germline lookup yields CDR1 MNHEY and CDR2 SVGAGI. The CDR3 loop is CASSYRAGQPQHF. The CDR3, as DNA: TGTGCCAGCAGTTACAGGGCGGGTCAGCCCCAGCATTTT.

This sequence joins TRBV7-2 and TRBJ2-4, with 9 bases matching TRBD1. Germline V gives CDR1 SGHTA, CDR2 FQGNSA. This CDR3 is 15 amino acids long. V was clipped by 1 base and J by 10 bases; unmatched bases: 8. The CDR3 reads CASSLGTGTGTIQYF. The CDR3 DNA reads as TGTGCCAGCAGCTTAGGCACCGGGACAGGGACGATTCAGTACTTC. Variable domain in full (rest from reference TRBV7-2 and TRBJ2-4): GAGVSQSPSNKVTEKGKDVELRCDPISGHTALYWYRQSLGQGLEFLIYFQGNSAPDKSGLPSDRFSAERTGGSVSTLTIQRTQQEDSAVYLCASSLGTGTGTIQYFGAGTRLSVL.

The rearrangement uses TRBV7-9 and TRBJ2-5, with 9 bases lining up with TRBD1. V shed 4 bases and J 7 bases; nucleotides not matched to a gene: 10. Germline CDR1 is SEHNR and CDR2 is FQNEAQ (reference sequence). The CDR3 runs 15 residues. CDR3 DNA sequence: TGTGCCAGCAGCTCCTCCCGGGACAGGGTGAGGACCCAGTACTTC. Its translation: CASSSSRDRVRTQYF.

This chain uses TRBV10-3 with TRBJ1-4, with a weak D call TRBD1 (6 bases). Trimming cost V 6 bases and J 5 bases, with 13 bases left between them. This CDR3 region has 14 residues. The germline gives CDR1 ENHRY, CDR2 SYGVKD. The CDR3 DNA follows: TGTGCCATCAGCCGGACAGCCGTGAATGAAAAACTGTTTTTT. It codes for CAISRTAVNEKLFF.

The chain employs TRBV10-1 and TRBJ2-7; D perhaps matches TRBD1 (5 bases). V lost 2 bases and J lost 4, with 9 bases in between. CDR3 length: 13 amino acids. The germline gives CDR1 WNHNN, CDR2 SYGVQD (reference sequence). The CDR3 sequence: CASSEEQEYEQYF. CDR3 sequence (DNA): TGCGCCAGCAGTGAGGAACAGGAGTACGAGCAGTACTTC.

This chain joins TRBV30 and TRBJ1-1; 10 nucleotides match TRBD1. Germline V CDR1 and CDR2: GTSNPN, SVGIG (reference sequence). This CDR3 has 13 residues. Trimming at V came to 4 bases and at J to 5 bases, leaving 4 bases not matched to a gene. Written as DNA, the CDR3 is TGTGCCTGGAAGGACAGGGGGGATACTGAAGCTTTCTTT. It encodes CAWKDRGDTEAFF.

The chain joins TRBV5-1 to TRBJ2-3; TRBD2 aligns across 9 bases. The CDR3 totals 14 residues. Germline V CDR1 and CDR2: SGHRS, YFSETQ. The ends lost 10 bases at V and 2 bases at J; junction bases unmatched: 8. This CDR3 is CASRAGGTTDTQYF. CDR3 nucleotides: TGCGCCTCCCGGGCGGGGGGGACCACAGATACGCAGTATTTT.